This TCR beta chain was identified during a study of T cell changes during pregnancy in multiple sclerosis. The CDR3 loop spans 17 amino acids. Germline loops: CDR1 LGHNT, CDR2 FRNRAP. V shed 0 bases, J shed 2 bases, and the junction held 5 bases outside the gene matches. Using immunoSEQ multiplex PCR, the repertoire was profiled, and TCRdb retains in-frame clones only, with some absent. The sample shows about 110,000 clones, around 92% of them seen only once. V is TRBV12-5 and J is TRBJ1-5, with 9 bases lining up with TRBD1. This receptor was obtained from a female donor in good health, enrolled as a control in a pregnancy study. This material consisted of peripheral blood, taken in the third trimester of pregnancy. The CDR3 DNA sequence: TGTGCTAGTGGTTTGGTACTGACAGGGGGGGGCAATCAGCCCCAGCATTTT. Its translation: CASGLVLTGGGNQPQHF. Variable domain in full (rest from reference TRBV12-5 and TRBJ1-5): DARVTQTPRHKVTEMGQEVTMRCQPILGHNTVFWYRQTMMQGLELLAYFRNRAPLDDSGMPKDRFSAEMPDATLATLKIQPSEPRDSAVYFCASGLVLTGGGNQPQHFGDGTRLSIL.